Listed below are T cell receptor beta chains from one sample, sequenced in a study of CD8+ T cells in alopecia areata. The data were produced by immunoSEQ multiplex PCR, yet TCRdb's version contains in-frame clones alone and is incomplete. The table records more than 95,000 clones, roughly two fifths of them present only once. Material: CD4+ T cells sorted from blood. These receptors all come from a human donor with alopecia areata. The CDR3 runs from the conserved cysteine through the conserved F or W. Each record gives: J gene, D gene, clone size, V gene, CDR3 DNA, CDR3 protein. D genes are given only for firm matches. Some rows have no size entry. The others give once, few or many, or a class for an expanded clone.

TRBJ1-1 | NA | few | TRBV5-6 | TGTGCCAGCAGCATACAGGGTTGGATGAACACTGAAGCTTTCTTT | CASSIQGWMNTEAFF
TRBJ2-1 | NA | NA | TRBV27 | TGTGCCAGCAGTTTACAGGGCTTCCACAATGAGCAGTTCTTC | CASSLQGFHNEQFF
TRBJ1-1 | NA | NA | TRBV18 | TGTGCCAGCTCACCCCTATTCAACACTGAAGCTTTCTTT | CASSPLFNTEAFF
TRBJ2-1 | NA | few | TRBV29-1 | TGCAGCGTTAGTCTGGTCCATGAGCAGTTCTTC | CSVSLVHEQFF
TRBJ2-1 | TRBD2 | few | TRBV19 | TGTGCCAGTAGTATACAAACTAGCGGCTCCTACAATGAGCAGTTCTTC | CASSIQTSGSYNEQFF
TRBJ1-1 | NA | NA | TRBV6-5 | TGTGCCAGCAGGGCCGAAGGCAGGGCGAACACTGAAGCTTTCTTT | CASRAEGRANTEAFF
TRBJ2-2 | NA | NA | TRBV7-8 | TGTGCCAGCAGCCCCCGGATCGGGGAGCTGTTTTTT | CASSPRIGELFF
TRBJ1-1 | NA | NA | TRBV29-1 | TGCAGCGTTGAAACAACCTTGGGATTTGAAGCTTTCTTT | CSVETTLGFEAFF
TRBJ2-7 | NA | NA | TRBV6-6 | TGTGCCAGCACCCGGGACGGAGACCGCTCCTACGAGCAGTACTTC | CASTRDGDRSYEQYF
TRBJ1-1 | NA | few | TRBV30 | TGTGCCTGGAGTCAACGGACGGCGGGCACTGAAGCTTTCTTT | CAWSQRTAGTEAFF
TRBJ1-1 | NA | few | TRBV29-1 | TGCAGCGTAAAAGGGGTCCGCCTGAACACTGAAGCTTTCTTT | CSVKGVRLNTEAFF